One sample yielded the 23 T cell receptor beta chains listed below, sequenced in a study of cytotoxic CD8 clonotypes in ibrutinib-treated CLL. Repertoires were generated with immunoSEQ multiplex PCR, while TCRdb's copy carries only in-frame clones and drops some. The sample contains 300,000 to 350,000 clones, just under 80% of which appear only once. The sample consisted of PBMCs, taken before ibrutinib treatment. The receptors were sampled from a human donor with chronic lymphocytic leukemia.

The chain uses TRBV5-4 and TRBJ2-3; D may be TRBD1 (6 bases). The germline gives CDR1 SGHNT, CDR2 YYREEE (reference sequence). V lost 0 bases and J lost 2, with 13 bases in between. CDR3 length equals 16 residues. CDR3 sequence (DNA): TGTGCCAGCAGCTTGGTGGGACACCTAATCACAGATACGCAGTATTTT. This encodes CASSLVGHLITDTQYF.

The CDR3 spells CASRGNLGGYEQYF. The CDR3 DNA is TGCGCCAGCAGAGGTAATCTAGGGGGGTACGAGCAGTACTTC. The chain uses TRBV4-3 and TRBJ2-7; perhaps D is TRBD1 or TRBD2 (6 bases each). The V gene lost 6 bases and the J gene lost 4 bases, with 16 bases spanning the gap. This CDR3 has 14 amino acids. The germline V gene has CDR1 LGHNA and CDR2 YSLEER.

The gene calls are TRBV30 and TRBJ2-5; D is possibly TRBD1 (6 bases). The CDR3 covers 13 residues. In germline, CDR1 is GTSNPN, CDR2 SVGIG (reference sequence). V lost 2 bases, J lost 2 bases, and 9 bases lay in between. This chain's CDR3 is CAWSIGTQETQYF. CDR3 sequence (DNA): TGTGCCTGGAGTATCGGGACACAAGAGACCCAGTACTTC.

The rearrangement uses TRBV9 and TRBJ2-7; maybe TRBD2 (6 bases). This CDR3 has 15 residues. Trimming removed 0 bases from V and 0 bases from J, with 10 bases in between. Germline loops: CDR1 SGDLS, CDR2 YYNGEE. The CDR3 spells CASSVALGSSYEQYF. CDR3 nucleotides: TGTGCCAGCAGCGTAGCTCTCGGGAGCTCCTACGAGCAGTACTTC.

The CDR3 reads CASQRGGPANTGELFF. Written as DNA, the CDR3 is TGTGCCAGCCAACGTGGCGGTCCCGCGAACACCGGGGAGCTGTTTTTT. The rearrangement joins TRBV9 to TRBJ2-2; D not resolved. The CDR3 has 16 residues. Trimming removed 7 bases from V and 0 bases from J, with 16 bases in between. Germline V gene data show CDR1 as SGDLS and CDR2 as YYNGEE.

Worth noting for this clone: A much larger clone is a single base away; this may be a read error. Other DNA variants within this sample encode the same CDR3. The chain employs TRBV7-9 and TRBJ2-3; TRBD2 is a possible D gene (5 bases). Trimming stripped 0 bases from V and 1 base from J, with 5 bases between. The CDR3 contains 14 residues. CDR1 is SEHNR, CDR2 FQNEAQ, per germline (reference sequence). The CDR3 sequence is CASSLAGGTDTQYF. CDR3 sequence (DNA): TGTGCCAGCAGCTTAGCGGGAGGCACAGATACGCAGTATTTT. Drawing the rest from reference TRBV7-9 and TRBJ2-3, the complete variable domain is DTGVSQNPRHKITKRGQNVTFRCDPISEHNRLYWYRQTLGQGPEFLTYFQNEAQLEKSRLLSDRFSAERPKGSFSTLEIQRTEQGDSAMYLCASSLAGGTDTQYFGPGTRLTVL.

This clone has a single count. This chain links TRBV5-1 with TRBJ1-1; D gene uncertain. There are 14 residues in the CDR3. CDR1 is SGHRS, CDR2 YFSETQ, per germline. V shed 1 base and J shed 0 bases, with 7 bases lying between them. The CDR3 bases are TGCGCCAGCAGCTTGTTAAGGTTGAACACTGAAGCTTTCTTT. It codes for CASSLLRLNTEAFF.

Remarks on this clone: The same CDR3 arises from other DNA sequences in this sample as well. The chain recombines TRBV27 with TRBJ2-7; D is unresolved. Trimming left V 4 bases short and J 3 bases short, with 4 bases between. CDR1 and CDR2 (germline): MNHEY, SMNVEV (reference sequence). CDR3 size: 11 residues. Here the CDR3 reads CASSSLYEQYF. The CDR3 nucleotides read TGTGCCAGCAGTTCTCTCTACGAGCAGTACTTC.

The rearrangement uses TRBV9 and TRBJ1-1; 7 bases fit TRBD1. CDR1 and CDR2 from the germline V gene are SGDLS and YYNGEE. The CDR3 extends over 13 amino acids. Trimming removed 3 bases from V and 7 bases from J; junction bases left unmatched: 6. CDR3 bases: TGTGCCAGCAGCGCCGGGACAGTCGGTGAAGCTTTCTTT. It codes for CASSAGTVGEAFF. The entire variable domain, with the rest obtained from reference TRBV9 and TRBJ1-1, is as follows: DSGVTQTPKHLITATGQRVTLRCSPRSGDLSVYWYQQSLDQGLQFLIQYYNGEERAKGNILERFSAQQFPDLHSELNLSSLELGDSALYFCASSAGTVGEAFFGQGTRLTVV.

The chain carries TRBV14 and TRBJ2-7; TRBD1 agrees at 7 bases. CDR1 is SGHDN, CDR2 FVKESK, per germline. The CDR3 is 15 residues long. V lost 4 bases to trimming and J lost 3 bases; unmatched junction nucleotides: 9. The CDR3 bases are TGTGCCAGCAGCCCCGTCGACAGGGCGGGCTACGAGCAGTACTTC. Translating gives CASSPVDRAGYEQYF.

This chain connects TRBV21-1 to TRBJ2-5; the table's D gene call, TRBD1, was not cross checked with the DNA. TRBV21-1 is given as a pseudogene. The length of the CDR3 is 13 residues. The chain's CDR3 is CATHMDRKETQYF. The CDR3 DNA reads TGTGCCACGCACATGGACAGGAAAGAGACCCAGTACTTC.

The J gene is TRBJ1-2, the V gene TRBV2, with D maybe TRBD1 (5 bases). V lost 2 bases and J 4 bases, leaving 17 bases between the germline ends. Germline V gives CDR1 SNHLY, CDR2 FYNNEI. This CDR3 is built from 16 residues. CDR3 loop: CASSERPPGLSYGYTF. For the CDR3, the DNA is TGTGCCAGCAGTGAACGCCCCCCAGGGTTATCCTATGGCTACACCTTC.

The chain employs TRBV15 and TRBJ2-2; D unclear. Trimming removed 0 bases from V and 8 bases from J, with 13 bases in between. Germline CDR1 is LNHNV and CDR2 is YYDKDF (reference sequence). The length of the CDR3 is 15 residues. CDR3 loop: CATSRDTGFLGELFF. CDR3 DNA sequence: TGTGCCACCAGCAGAGATACCGGATTCTTGGGGGAGCTGTTTTTT.

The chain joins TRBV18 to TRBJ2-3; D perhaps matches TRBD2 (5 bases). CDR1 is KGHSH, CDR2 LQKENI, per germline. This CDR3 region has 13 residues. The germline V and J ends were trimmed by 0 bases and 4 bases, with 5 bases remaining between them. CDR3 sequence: CASSPPRADTQYF. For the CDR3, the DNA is TGTGCCAGCTCACCACCGAGGGCAGATACGCAGTATTTT. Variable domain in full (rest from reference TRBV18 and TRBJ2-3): NAGVMQNPRHLVRRRGQEARLRCSPMKGHSHVYWYRQLPEEGLKFMVYLQKENIIDESGMPKERFSAEFPKEGPSILRIQQVVRGDSAAYFCASSPPRADTQYFGPGTRLTVL.

The CDR3 DNA reads as TGCAGTGCTGGCACGGGAGGGGACAATGAGCAGTTCTTC. Translating gives CSAGTGGDNEQFF. V gene TRBV29-1 combines with J gene TRBJ2-1; 8 bases align to TRBD2. The CDR3 runs to 13 residues. CDR1 and CDR2 from the germline V gene are SQVTM and ANQGSEA.

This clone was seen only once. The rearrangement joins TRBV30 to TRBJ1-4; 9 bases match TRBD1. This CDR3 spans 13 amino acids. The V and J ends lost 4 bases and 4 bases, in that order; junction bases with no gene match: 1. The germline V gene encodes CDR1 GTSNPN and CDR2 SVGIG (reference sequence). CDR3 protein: CAWKDRGNEKLFF. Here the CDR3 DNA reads TGTGCCTGGAAGGACAGGGGTAATGAAAAACTGTTTTTT.

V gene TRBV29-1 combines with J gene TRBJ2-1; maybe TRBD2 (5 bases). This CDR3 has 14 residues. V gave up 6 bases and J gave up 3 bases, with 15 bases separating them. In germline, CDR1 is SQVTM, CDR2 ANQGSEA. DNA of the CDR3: TGCAGCGTGCGGGCCCGTGCTGGCTACAATGAGCAGTTCTTC. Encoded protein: CSVRARAGYNEQFF.

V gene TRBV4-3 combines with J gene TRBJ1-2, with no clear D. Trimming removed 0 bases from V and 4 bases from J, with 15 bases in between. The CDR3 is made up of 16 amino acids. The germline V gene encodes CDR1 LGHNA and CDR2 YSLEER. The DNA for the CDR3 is TGCGCCAGCAGCCAAGATCGAGGGCTGGGATTCTATGGCTACACCTTC. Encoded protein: CASSQDRGLGFYGYTF.

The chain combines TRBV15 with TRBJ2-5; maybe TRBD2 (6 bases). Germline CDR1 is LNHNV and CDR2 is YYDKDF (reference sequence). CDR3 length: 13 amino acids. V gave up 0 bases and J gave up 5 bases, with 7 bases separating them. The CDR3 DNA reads TGTGCCACCAGCAGAGATGGGAGGGAGACCCAGTACTTC. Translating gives CATSRDGRETQYF. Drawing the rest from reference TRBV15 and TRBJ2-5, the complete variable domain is DAMVIQNPRYQVTQFGKPVTLSCSQTLNHNVMYWYQQKSSQAPKLLFHYYDKDFNNEADTPDNFQSRRPNTSFCFLDIRSPGLGDTAMYLCATSRDGRETQYFGPGTRLLVL.

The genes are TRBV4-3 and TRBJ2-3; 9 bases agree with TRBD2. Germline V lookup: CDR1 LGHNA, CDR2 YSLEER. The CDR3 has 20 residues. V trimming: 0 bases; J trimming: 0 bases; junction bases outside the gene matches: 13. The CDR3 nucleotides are TGCGCCAGCAGCCAAGATCGGGTTCTAGCGGGGATCCAAAGCACAGATACGCAGTATTTT. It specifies CASSQDRVLAGIQSTDTQYF.

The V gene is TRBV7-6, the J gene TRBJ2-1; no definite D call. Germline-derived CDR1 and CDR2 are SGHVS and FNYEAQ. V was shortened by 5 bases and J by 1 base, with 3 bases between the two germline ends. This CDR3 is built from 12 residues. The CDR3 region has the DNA TGTGCCAGCAGCGGGTCCTACAATGAGCAGTTCTTC. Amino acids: CASSGSYNEQFF.

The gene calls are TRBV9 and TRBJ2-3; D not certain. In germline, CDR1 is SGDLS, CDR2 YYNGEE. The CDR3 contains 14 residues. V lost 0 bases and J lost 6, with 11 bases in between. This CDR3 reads CASSVVGSADTQYF. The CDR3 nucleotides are TGTGCCAGCAGCGTAGTGGGGTCCGCGGATACGCAGTATTTT.

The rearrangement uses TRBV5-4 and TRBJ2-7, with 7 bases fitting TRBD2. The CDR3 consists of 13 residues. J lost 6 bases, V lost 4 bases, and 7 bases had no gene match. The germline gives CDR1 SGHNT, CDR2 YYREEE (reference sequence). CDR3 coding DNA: TGTGCCAGCAGCCGAGGTTCGGGGGGCGAGCAGTACTTC. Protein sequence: CASSRGSGGEQYF.